This paragraph reports one T cell receptor beta chain. The entry originates in a study of cytomegalovirus exposure and HLA in healthy donors. Clones were read by immunoSEQ multiplex PCR, and TCRdb kept only the in-frame ones, dropping some. The data hold 90,000 or so clones, with 85% observed a single time. Germline V gives CDR1 LNHDA, CDR2 SQIVND (reference sequence). The CDR3 spans 15 residues. V lost 5 bases and J lost 2; bases outside the gene matches: 4. The receptor was isolated from a man younger than 35 in good health and CMV-seropositive. The V gene is TRBV19, the J gene TRBJ2-3; 10 nucleotides agree with TRBD2. Sequencing input: PBMCs. CDR3 in DNA: TGTGCCAGTAGTGAAGGACTAGCGGCCACAGATACGCAGTATTTT. Its translation: CASSEGLAATDTQYF. Full variable domain (remainder filled in from reference TRBV19 and TRBJ2-3): DGGITQSPKYLFRKEGQNVTLSCEQNLNHDAMYWYRQDPGQGLRLIYYSQIVNDFQKGDIAEGYSVSREKKESFPLTVTSAQKNPTAFYLCASSEGLAATDTQYFGPGTRLTVL.